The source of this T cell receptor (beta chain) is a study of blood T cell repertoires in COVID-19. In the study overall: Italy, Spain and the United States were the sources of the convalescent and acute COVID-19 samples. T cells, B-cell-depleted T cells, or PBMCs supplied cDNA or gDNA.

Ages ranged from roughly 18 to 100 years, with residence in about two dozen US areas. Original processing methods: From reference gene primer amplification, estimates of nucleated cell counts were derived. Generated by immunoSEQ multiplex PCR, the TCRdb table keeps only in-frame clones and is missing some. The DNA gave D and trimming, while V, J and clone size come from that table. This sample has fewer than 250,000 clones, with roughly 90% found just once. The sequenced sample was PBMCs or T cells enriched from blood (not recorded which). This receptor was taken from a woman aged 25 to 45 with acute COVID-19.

This chain's CDR3 is CASSYSSDRYTEAFF. The CDR3 coding sequence is TGTGCCAGCAGTTACTCGTCTGACAGGTACACTGAAGCTTTCTTT. V usage is TRBV6-5 and J usage is TRBJ1-1; TRBD1 might be the D (6 bases). Trimming removed 0 bases from V and 3 bases from J, with 11 bases in between. The CDR3 runs to 15 residues. Germline lookup yields CDR1 MNHEY and CDR2 SVGAGI.